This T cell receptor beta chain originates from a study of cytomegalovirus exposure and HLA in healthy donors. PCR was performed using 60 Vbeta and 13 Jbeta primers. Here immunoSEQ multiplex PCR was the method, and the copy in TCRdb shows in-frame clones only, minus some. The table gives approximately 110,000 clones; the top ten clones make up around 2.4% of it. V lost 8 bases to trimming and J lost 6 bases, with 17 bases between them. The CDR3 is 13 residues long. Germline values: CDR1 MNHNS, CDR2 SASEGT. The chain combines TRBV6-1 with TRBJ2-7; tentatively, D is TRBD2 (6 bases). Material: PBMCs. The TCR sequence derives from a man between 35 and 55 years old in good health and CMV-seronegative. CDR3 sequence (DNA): TGTGCCAGCGGCGAGACTAGGGTCCCCGAGCAGTACTTC. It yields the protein CASGETRVPEQYF.